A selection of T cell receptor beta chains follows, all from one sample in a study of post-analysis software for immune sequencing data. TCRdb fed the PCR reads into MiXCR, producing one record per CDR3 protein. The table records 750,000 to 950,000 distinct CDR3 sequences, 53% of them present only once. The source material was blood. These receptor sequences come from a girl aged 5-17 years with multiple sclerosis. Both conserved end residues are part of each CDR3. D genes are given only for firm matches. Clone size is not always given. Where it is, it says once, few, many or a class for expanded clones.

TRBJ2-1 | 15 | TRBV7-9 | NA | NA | TGTGCCAGCAGCACAGCCCCGGGCTACGGCAATGAGCAGTTCTTC | CASSTAPGYGNEQFF
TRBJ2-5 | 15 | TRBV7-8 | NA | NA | TGTGCCAGCAGCTTAGCGCGGAGCGGTCAAGAGGCCCAGTACTTC | CASSLARSGQEAQYF
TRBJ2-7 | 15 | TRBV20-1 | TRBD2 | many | TGCAGTGCTAGAGATAGTCTAGCGGGAGACCGCGAGCAGTACTTC | CSARDSLAGDREQYF
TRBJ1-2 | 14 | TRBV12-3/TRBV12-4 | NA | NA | TGTGCCAGCAGTTTACGGTCCGGGAGAGACGGCTACACCTTC | CASSLRSGRDGYTF
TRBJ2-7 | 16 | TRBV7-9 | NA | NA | TGTGCCAGCAGCTCGCCCTGGGGGGGGCGTAACAACGAGCAGTACTTC | CASSSPWGGRNNEQYF
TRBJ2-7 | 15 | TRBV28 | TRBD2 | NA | TGTGCCAGCAAGACTGCTGGACTAGCGGGAGTCGAGCAGTACTTC | CASKTAGLAGVEQYF
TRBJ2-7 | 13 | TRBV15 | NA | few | TGTGCCACCAGCAGAGAAGAAGGGATTGCGCAGTACTTC | CATSREEGIAQYF
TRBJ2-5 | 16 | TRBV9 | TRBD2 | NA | TGTGCCAGCAGCCCCGGGGCTAGCGGGTACCAAGAGACCCAGTACTTC | CASSPGASGYQETQYF
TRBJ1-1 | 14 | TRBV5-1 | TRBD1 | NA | TGCGCCAGCAGCTTGGGACAGGGATTCACTGAAGCTTTCTTT | CASSLGQGFTEAFF
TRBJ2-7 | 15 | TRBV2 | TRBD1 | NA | TGTGCCAGCAGTGAAGAAGGGGGCGCGAGTTTGGGGCAGTACTTC | CASSEEGGASLGQYF
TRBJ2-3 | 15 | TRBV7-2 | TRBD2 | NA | TGTGCCAGCAGCTTAGAGCGACTAGCGGGAGATACGCAGTATTTT | CASSLERLAGDTQYF
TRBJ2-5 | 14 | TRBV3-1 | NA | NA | TGTGCCAGCAGCGCGCTGCGATCCCAAGAGACCCAGTACTTC | CASSALRSQETQYF
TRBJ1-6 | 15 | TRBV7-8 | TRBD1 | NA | TGTGCCAGCAGCTCCGGACAGGGAGGAGGCTCACCCCTCCACTTT | CASSSGQGGGSPLHF
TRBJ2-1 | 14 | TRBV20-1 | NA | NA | TGCAGTGCTAGATTCGAGACTGGTTACAATGAGCAGTTCTTC | CSARFETGYNEQFF
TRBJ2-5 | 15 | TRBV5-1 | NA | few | TGCGCCAGCAGCTCCTTTGGCAGGGGGGCCGAGACCCAGTACTTC | CASSSFGRGAETQYF
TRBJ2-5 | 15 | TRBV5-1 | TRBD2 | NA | TGCGCCAGCAGACTAGCGGGTACTACCCAAGAGACCCAGTACTTC | CASRLAGTTQETQYF
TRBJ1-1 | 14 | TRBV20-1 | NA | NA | TGCAGTGCTCCCCGACAGACTATGAACACTGAAGCTTTCTTT | CSAPRQTMNTEAFF
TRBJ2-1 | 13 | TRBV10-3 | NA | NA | TGTGCCATCAGTGCAGAGGGCTTGAATGAGCAGTTCTTC | CAISAEGLNEQFF
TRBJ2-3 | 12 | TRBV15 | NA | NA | TGTGCCACCAGCAGAGAAGGGGGTCCGCAGTATTTT | CATSREGGPQYF
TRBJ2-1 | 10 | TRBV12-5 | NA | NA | TGTGCTAGTGGTTCAAATGAGCAGTTCTTC | CASGSNEQFF
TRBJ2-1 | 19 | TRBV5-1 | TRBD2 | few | TGCGCCAGCAGCTTGGCCGGGCTAGCGGGAAAGGCCACGAGGAATGAGCAGTTCTTC | CASSLAGLAGKATRNEQFF
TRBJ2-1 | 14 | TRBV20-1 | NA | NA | TGCAGTGCCACCACCGAAAGCTCCTACAATGAGCAGTTCTTC | CSATTESSYNEQFF
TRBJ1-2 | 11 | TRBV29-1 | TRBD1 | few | TGCAGCTTTCGGACAGGGCAAGGCTACACCTTC | CSFRTGQGYTF
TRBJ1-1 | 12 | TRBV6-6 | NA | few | TGTGCCAGCAGTCAGACAGCCACTGAAGCTTTCTTT | CASSQTATEAFF
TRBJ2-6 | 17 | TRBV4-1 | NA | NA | TGCGCCAGCAGCCAAGATCAGGGGCCCTCTGGGGCCAACGTCCTGACTTTC | CASSQDQGPSGANVLTF
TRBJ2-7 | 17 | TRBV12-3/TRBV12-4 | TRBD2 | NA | TGTGCCAGCAGTTCCTCCGGACTAGCGGGAGTACAGTACGAGCAGTACTTC | CASSSSGLAGVQYEQYF
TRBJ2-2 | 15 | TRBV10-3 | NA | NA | TGTGCCATCAGTGAACACAGGGTGAACACCGGGGAGCTGTTTTTT | CAISEHRVNTGELFF
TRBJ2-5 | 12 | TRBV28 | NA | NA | TGTGCCACTCAGACAGGTCGAGAGACCCAGTACTTC | CATQTGRETQYF
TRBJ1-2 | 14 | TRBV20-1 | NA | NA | TGCAGTGCTAAAAGGTCGCGAGGGGACTATGGCTACACCTTC | CSAKRSRGDYGYTF
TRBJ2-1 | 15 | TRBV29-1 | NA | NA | TGCAGCGCCCTATTACCGGGGGCGTTCTACAATGAGCAGTTCTTC | CSALLPGAFYNEQFF
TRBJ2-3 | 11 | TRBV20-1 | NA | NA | TGCAGTGCGAAGGACTCAGATACGCAGTATTTT | CSAKDSDTQYF
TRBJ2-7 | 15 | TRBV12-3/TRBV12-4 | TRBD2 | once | TGTGCCAGCAGTAGGGGACTAGCGCACTCCTACGAGCAGTACTTC | CASSRGLAHSYEQYF
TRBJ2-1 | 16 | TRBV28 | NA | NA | TGTGCCAGCAGTTCCCGTCGGTTTAGCAGTGGCAATGAGCAGTTCTTC | CASSSRRFSSGNEQFF
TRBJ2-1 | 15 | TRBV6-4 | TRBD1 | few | TGTGCCAGCAGTCAAGACAGGGCTGAGGTCGATGAGCAGTTCTTC | CASSQDRAEVDEQFF
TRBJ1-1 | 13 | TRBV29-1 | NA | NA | TGCAGCGCCTCTGGACAGACGAACACTGAAGCTTTCTTT | CSASGQTNTEAFF
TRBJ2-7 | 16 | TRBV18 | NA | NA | TGTGCCAGCTCACCGACGCCGTTTTTAGGGTCCTACGAGCAGTACTTC | CASSPTPFLGSYEQYF
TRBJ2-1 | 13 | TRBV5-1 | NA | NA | TGCGCCAGCAGGGTGGGAGAGAGCAATGAGCAGTTCTTC | CASRVGESNEQFF
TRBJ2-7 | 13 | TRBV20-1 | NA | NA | TGCAGTGCTAGGGCAGATTTAAACTACGAGCAGTACTTC | CSARADLNYEQYF
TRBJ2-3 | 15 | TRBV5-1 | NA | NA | TGCGCCAGCAGCTACAGGACAGACGGCACAGATACGCAGTATTTT | CASSYRTDGTDTQYF
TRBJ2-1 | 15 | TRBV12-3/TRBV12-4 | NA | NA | TGTGCCAGCAGCGATAGGTCCCGAGCGGACAATGAGCAGTTCTTC | CASSDRSRADNEQFF
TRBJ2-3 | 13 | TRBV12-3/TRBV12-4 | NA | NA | TGTGCCAGCAGTTTCTTCCCCACAGATACGCAGTATTTT | CASSFFPTDTQYF
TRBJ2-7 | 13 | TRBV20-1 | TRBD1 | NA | TGCAGTGCTATTGGGGACAGGGCCTACGAGCAGTACTTC | CSAIGDRAYEQYF
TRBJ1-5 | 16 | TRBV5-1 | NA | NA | TGCGCCAGCAGCTTGGGGGAACAGGTTAGCAATCAGCCCCAGCATTTT | CASSLGEQVSNQPQHF
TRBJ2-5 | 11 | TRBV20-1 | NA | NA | TGCAGTGCTTCTAGCCTTGTAGCCCAGTACTTC | CSASSLVAQYF
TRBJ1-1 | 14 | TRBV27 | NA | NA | TGTGCCAGCAGCAGACAAAGCTTGAACACTGAAGCTTTCTTT | CASSRQSLNTEAFF
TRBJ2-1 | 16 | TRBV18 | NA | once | TGTGCCGGCTCACCACCGGGATCAAAAGGTGGCAATGAGCAGTTCTTC | CAGSPPGSKGGNEQFF
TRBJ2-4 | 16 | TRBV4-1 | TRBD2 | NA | TGCGCCAGCAGCCAAGAGGGGACTAGCGGTAAAAACATTCAGTACTTC | CASSQEGTSGKNIQYF
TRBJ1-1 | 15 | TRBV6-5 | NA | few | TGTGCCAGCACCACGGGCCCCAGGACGAACACTGAAGCTTTCTTT | CASTTGPRTNTEAFF
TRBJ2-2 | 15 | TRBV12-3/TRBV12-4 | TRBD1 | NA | TGTGCCAGCACTCCGGGGACAGGGAACACCGGGGAGCTGTTTTTT | CASTPGTGNTGELFF
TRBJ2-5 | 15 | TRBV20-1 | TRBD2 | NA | TGCAGTGCTAGAGATTGGGGACTAGCCGGGGAGACCCAGTACTTC | CSARDWGLAGETQYF
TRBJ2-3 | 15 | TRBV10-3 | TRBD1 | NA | TGTGCCGTCGCCGGGACAGGGGTTTCCACAGATACGCAGTATTTT | CAVAGTGVSTDTQYF
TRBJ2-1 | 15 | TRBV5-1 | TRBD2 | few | TGCGCCAGCAGCTCACGGGAGGGCTTCCCTAATGAGCAGTTCTTC | CASSSREGFPNEQFF
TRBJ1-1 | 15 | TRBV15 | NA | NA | TGTGCCACCAGCAGAGGCCATGTAGTGAACACTGAAGCTTTCTTT | CATSRGHVVNTEAFF
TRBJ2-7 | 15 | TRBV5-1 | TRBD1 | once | TGCGCCAGCAGCTTGTGGTGGGACAGGGCTTCCGAGCAGTACTTC | CASSLWWDRASEQYF
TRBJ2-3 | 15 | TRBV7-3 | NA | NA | TGTGCCAGCAGCTTCAGGGGACATTACACAGATACGCAGTATTTT | CASSFRGHYTDTQYF
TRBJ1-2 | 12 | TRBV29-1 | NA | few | TGCAGCGTCCCCGGGATAACCTATGGCTACACCTTC | CSVPGITYGYTF
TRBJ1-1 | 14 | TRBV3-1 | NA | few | TGTGCCAGCAGCCAAGAAGTAGGGCACACTGAAGCTTTCTTT | CASSQEVGHTEAFF
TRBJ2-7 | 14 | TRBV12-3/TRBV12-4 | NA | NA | TGTGCCAGCAGTCCCATAGGGGGGAGCTACGAGCAGTACTTC | CASSPIGGSYEQYF
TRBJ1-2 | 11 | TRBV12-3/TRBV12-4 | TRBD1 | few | TGTGCCAGCAGTCACAGGGGCGGCTACACCTTC | CASSHRGGYTF